The 15 T cell receptor beta chains below all came from one sample that was sequenced in a study of T cell repertoires in cytomegalovirus infection. Antigens for these TCRs are unknown. From the reads, TCRdb called clonotypes with MiXCR, one entry per CDR3 protein. Altogether approximately 120,000 distinct CDR3 sequences are present, around 28% being singletons, with the ten largest covering about 81%. The specimen was CD8+ T cells from cultured PBMCs, collected from culture after CMV antigen stimulation. The source of these receptors is a human donor in good health (CMV status not recorded). Some clones in this sample may be carry-over from other donors' samples.

In this sample, this clonotype turned up a few times. V gene TRBV28 combines with J gene TRBJ1-3; 7 positions agree with TRBD1. Losses at the gene ends were 5 bases for V and 0 bases for J; bases not matched to a gene: 4. Germline lookup yields CDR1 MDHEN and CDR2 SYDVKM. The CDR3 has 15 amino acids. The CDR3 is CASSRDRSSGNTIYF. CDR3 DNA sequence: TGTGCCAGCAGTCGGGACAGAAGCTCTGGAAACACCATATATTTT.

This clonotype was recorded a few times. This chain connects TRBV6-5 to TRBJ2-2, with 12 bases fitting TRBD2. J gave up 5 bases and V 7 bases, and 5 bases lay outside the gene matches. Germline V lookup: CDR1 MNHEY, CDR2 SVGAGI. The CDR3 runs 15 residues. The CDR3, as DNA: TGTGCCAGCACCACCGGACTAGCGGGGACCGGGGAGCTGTTTTTT. Protein: CASTTGLAGTGELFF.

The chain uses TRBV6-2 or TRBV6-3 and TRBJ2-1; 8 bases are shared with TRBD2. The length of the CDR3 is 16 residues. Unmatched junction bases numbered 8, after V lost 0 bases and J lost 7 bases. Germline CDR1 MNHEY, CDR2 SVGEGT. CDR3 DNA sequence: TGTGCCAGCAGTTACTCGATTACTAGCGGATTTAATGAGCAGTTCTTC. Translating gives CASSYSITSGFNEQFF.

The CDR3 sequence is CASSQESGLYLYEQYF. The CDR3, as DNA: TGCGCCAGCAGCCAAGAGAGTGGGTTGTACCTCTACGAGCAGTACTTC. This rearrangement joins TRBV4-1 to TRBJ2-7; no definite D call. The CDR3 runs 16 residues. Germline V gene lookup returns CDR1 MGHRA and CDR2 YSYEKL. Trimming removed 0 bases from V and 3 bases from J, with 15 bases in between.

In its sample, this clonotype was seen a few times. The chain joins TRBV4-3 to TRBJ1-2, with D possibly matching TRBD1 (5 bases). Trimming shortened V by 6 bases and J by 3 bases, and 11 bases separated the two germline ends. Germline V lookup: CDR1 LGHNA, CDR2 YSLEER. This CDR3 spans 13 amino acids. CDR3: CASSGGTHYGYTF. For the CDR3, the DNA is TGCGCCAGCAGTGGCGGGACGCACTATGGCTACACCTTC.

This clonotype has ten or more counts. The V call is TRBV7-2, the J call TRBJ1-3; D remains unclear. From germline, CDR1 is SGHTA and CDR2 FQGNSA. This CDR3 has 13 residues. The V gene lost 2 bases and the J gene lost 0 bases, with 2 bases spanning the gap. In nucleotides, the CDR3 is TGTGCCAGCAGCTTATACTCTGGAAACACCATATATTTT. It specifies CASSLYSGNTIYF.

The rearrangement uses TRBV28 and TRBJ1-1; D may be TRBD1 (6 bases). The CDR3 extends over 15 amino acids. CDR1 and CDR2 (germline): MDHEN, SYDVKM. V dropped 4 bases and J dropped 4 bases, with 16 bases sitting between them. The chain's CDR3 is CASSSKGGAFTEAFF. Written as DNA, the CDR3 is TGTGCCAGCAGTTCAAAGGGGGGGGCCTTCACTGAAGCTTTCTTT.

This clonotype was counted at least ten times. For the CDR3, the DNA is TGTGCCCTCACGATACTAGTTGGCAATGAGCAGTTCTTC. Translated, it gives CALTILVGNEQFF. The J gene is TRBJ2-1, the V gene TRBV7-9; maybe TRBD2 (5 bases). CDR3 length: 13 amino acids. Germline CDR1 is SEHNR and CDR2 is FQNEAQ (reference sequence). Trimming took off 11 bases at V and 6 bases at J, with 17 bases between the two ends.

The genes are TRBV6-6 and TRBJ2-5, with TRBD2 as a possible D gene (6 bases). Between the trimmed V and J ends, which lost 5 bases and 9 bases, there was a span of 19 bases. This CDR3 spans 14 amino acids. The germline CDR1 and CDR2 sequences are MNHNY and SVGAGI (reference sequence). CDR3 coding DNA: TGTGCCAGCAGTGACTACGGGGGAACGGTGTCCCAGTACTTC. It codes for CASSDYGGTVSQYF.

The chain employs TRBV28 and TRBJ2-7; tentatively, D is TRBD2 (5 bases). The germline CDR1 and CDR2 sequences are MDHEN and SYDVKM. The CDR3 totals 17 residues. V was trimmed by 5 bases and J by 1 base, leaving 21 bases between them. CDR3 residues: CASSAFLASLKSYEQYF. CDR3 DNA: TGTGCCAGCAGTGCCTTTTTAGCGTCTTTAAAATCCTACGAGCAGTACTTC.

This sequence joins TRBV7-9 and TRBJ2-1; the match to TRBD1 covers 7 bases. CDR1 and CDR2 from the germline V gene are SEHNR and FQNEAQ (reference sequence). The J segment lost 4 bases and the V segment lost 10 bases, leaving 13 bases of the junction unmatched. The CDR3 is 15 residues long. CDR3 nucleotide sequence: TGTGCCACACTAAGCCGGGACAGATCATACAATGAGCAGTTCTTC. This encodes CATLSRDRSYNEQFF.

This chain connects TRBV6-1 to TRBJ2-1, with D possibly being TRBD2 (6 bases). Germline V gene lookup returns CDR1 MNHNS and CDR2 SASEGT. This CDR3 comprises 14 residues. V was clipped by 6 bases and J by 1 base, with 10 bases between them. CDR3 loop: CASREGISYNEQFF. CDR3 DNA sequence: TGTGCCAGCAGGGAGGGGATTTCCTACAATGAGCAGTTCTTC.

The table lists this clonotype with a few counts. The chain employs TRBV15 and TRBJ1-6; no reliable D call. The CDR3 runs to 16 residues. Germline CDR1 LNHNV, CDR2 YYDKDF (reference sequence). Trimming cost V 4 bases and J 10 bases, with 20 bases left between them. The CDR3 DNA is TGTGCCACCAGCAACCCCTCGGTATCCCCGGGATCACCCCTCCACTTT. The encoded protein is CATSNPSVSPGSPLHF.

The rearrangement joins TRBV7-9 to TRBJ1-1; possibly TRBD1 for D (5 bases). The CDR3 sequence is 14 residues long. V shed 5 bases and J shed 6 bases, with 16 bases lying between them. Germline V gene data show CDR1 as SEHNR and CDR2 as FQNEAQ (reference sequence). The CDR3 DNA reads TGTGCCAGCAGCACTCCGGGACCTACACCTGAAGCTTTCTTT. This gives the protein CASSTPGPTPEAFF.

This clonotype was detected ten times or more. J is TRBJ2-7 and V is TRBV7-2; weak D call: TRBD1 (5 bases). This CDR3 spans 16 amino acids. CDR1 and CDR2 from the germline V gene are SGHTA and FQGNSA. The V and J ends lost 2 bases and 5 bases respectively, with 19 bases between them. The CDR3 coding sequence is TGTGCCAGCAGCTTAAATCTGTGGGGCCTTCTCAACGAGCAGTACTTC. Translating gives CASSLNLWGLLNEQYF.